These 15 T cell receptor beta chains were all obtained from the same sample, sequenced in a study of T cell responses to AZD1222 COVID-19 vaccine (dated by TCRdb to about 2021). The meaning of the sample's time point label: about 28 days (+/-7) after the second vaccine dose. Libraries were built with the immunoSEQ multiplex PCR assay. The table comes from immuneACCESS by way of TCRdb, which keeps in-frame sequences with V and J called. Part of the clones is missing from these tables; in studies checked, under half for an unresolved V gene and the rest for unknown reasons. The sample profile shows 130,000 or so clones; 70% to 90% of them were found once. The ten largest clones add up to around 3% of the sample. The starting material was peripheral blood, obtained 28 days after the second AZD1222 dose. The receptors originated from an adult who received the AZD1222 COVID-19 vaccine.

The genes are TRBV5-6 and TRBJ1-5; 7 positions match TRBD1. From germline, CDR1 is SGHDT and CDR2 YYEEEE. V dropped 1 base and J dropped 8; count of bases not matched to a gene: 12. The CDR3 contains 16 residues. The CDR3 coding sequence is TGTGCCAGCAGCTTGTTCCGACAGGGTATGGTGAAGCCCCAGCATTTT. Residues: CASSLFRQGMVKPQHF.

The genes are TRBV13 and TRBJ2-2; tentatively, D is TRBD1 (5 bases). V dropped 0 bases and J dropped 0 bases, with 11 bases sitting between them. Germline V gene sequence: CDR1 PRHDT, CDR2 FYEKMQ (reference sequence). The CDR3 contains 17 residues. As DNA, the CDR3 is TGTGCCAGCAGCTTAGGGCCGACAGTAACGAACACCGGGGAGCTGTTTTTT. Encoded protein: CASSLGPTVTNTGELFF.

CDR3 region: CASRSRGGYEQYF. CDR3 sequence (DNA): TGTGCCAGTAGATCCCGTGGGGGCTACGAGCAGTACTTC. The chain recombines TRBV19 with TRBJ2-7; perhaps D is TRBD1 or TRBD2 (5 bases each). CDR1 and CDR2 from the germline V gene are LNHDA and SQIVND (reference sequence). The V and J ends lost 6 bases and 3 bases respectively, with 12 bases between them. The CDR3 is made up of 13 amino acids.

This chain links TRBV3-1 (or the pseudogene TRBV3-2) with TRBJ2-7; D is undetermined. This CDR3 spans 14 amino acids. Trimming removed 2 bases from V and 0 bases from J, with 8 bases in between. The germline CDR1 and CDR2 sequences are LGHDT and YNNKEL (reference sequence). The DNA for the CDR3 is TGTGCCAGCAGCCAACCAGGCCGCTCCTACGAGCAGTACTTC. It translates to CASSQPGRSYEQYF.

This rearrangement joins TRBV30 to TRBJ1-5; TRBD1 matches at 9 bases. V lost 0 bases, J lost 4 bases, and 10 bases stayed unmatched. Germline loops: CDR1 GTSNPN, CDR2 SVGIG (reference sequence). The CDR3 extends over 17 amino acids. The CDR3 here is CAWSVRTGQGQNQPQHF. In DNA, the CDR3 is TGTGCCTGGAGTGTAAGAACGGGACAGGGACAAAATCAGCCCCAGCATTTT.

The rearrangement uses TRBV3-1 (or the pseudogene TRBV3-2) and TRBJ2-7, with 10 bases identical to TRBD2. V trimming: 6 bases; J trimming: 3 bases; junction bases outside the gene matches: 8. This CDR3 is 15 amino acids long. In germline, CDR1 is LGHDT, CDR2 YNNKEL (reference sequence). In DNA form, the CDR3 reads TGTGCCAGCAGGGGCAGCGGGGGGGCATTCTACGAGCAGTACTTC. Its translation: CASRGSGGAFYEQYF.

Notes on this clone: Other DNA sequences in this specimen translate into the identical CDR3. In DNA, the CDR3 is TGCGCCAGCAGCCTCGACGGAAATAATGAAAAACTGTTTTTT. Amino acid sequence: CASSLDGNNEKLFF. J is TRBJ1-4 and V is TRBV5-1; D gene uncertain. Trimming cost V 4 bases and J 4 bases, with 11 bases left between them. The CDR3 is 14 amino acids. Germline V lookup: CDR1 SGHRS, CDR2 YFSETQ.

This chain's CDR3 is CTSSQERGIAKNIQYF. The DNA for the CDR3 is TGCACCAGCAGCCAAGAGCGGGGTATAGCCAAAAACATTCAGTACTTC. The rearrangement links TRBV1 to TRBJ2-4; the D call TRBD2 from the table was never checked on the DNA. TRBV1 is a pseudogene locus. CDR3 length: 16 residues.

This clone was observed a few times. The V and J genes are TRBV9 and TRBJ2-2; D gene unclear. The CDR3 has 15 amino acids. Germline V CDR1 and CDR2: SGDLS, YYNGEE. The V and J ends lost 4 bases and 0 bases respectively, with 10 bases between them. In DNA form, the CDR3 reads TGTGCCAGCAGCCCTCAGAACGCGAACACCGGGGAGCTGTTTTTT. Protein: CASSPQNANTGELFF. Combining the CDR3 with reference TRBV9 and TRBJ2-2 gives the whole variable domain DSGVTQTPKHLITATGQRVTLRCSPRSGDLSVYWYQQSLDQGLQFLIQYYNGEERAKGNILERFSAQQFPDLHSELNLSSLELGDSALYFCASSPQNANTGELFFGEGSRLTVL.

The chain joins TRBV7-2 to TRBJ1-1; the match to TRBD1 covers 7 bases. Germline loops: CDR1 SGHTA, CDR2 FQGNSA. With 3 bases clipped from V and 4 bases from J, the junction kept 5 bases outside the gene matches. The CDR3 extends over 14 amino acids. CDR3 nucleotide sequence: TGTGCCAGCAGCTTGGGACAGTGGGGCACTGAAGCTTTCTTT. This gives the protein CASSLGQWGTEAFF.

The chain couples TRBV12-3 or TRBV12-4 to TRBJ1-3; D not resolved. Trimming shortened V by 3 bases and J by 3 bases, and 6 bases separated the two germline ends. This CDR3 contains 13 residues. Here the CDR3 reads CASSFFSGNTIYF. The CDR3 nucleotides read TGTGCCAGCAGTTTTTTTAGTGGAAACACCATATATTTT.

The chain couples TRBV20-1 to TRBJ2-1, with TRBD1 as a possible D gene (6 bases). The V end lost 7 bases, the J end lost 10 bases, and 14 bases lay between the germline ends. CDR1 is DFQATT, CDR2 SNEGSKA, per germline (reference sequence). The CDR3 length is 11 residues. The CDR3 bases are TGCAGTGGCGCTAGGGGGAACGAGCAGTTCTTC. This sequence encodes CSGARGNEQFF.

Written as DNA, the CDR3 is TGCGCCAGCAGCCCCTCAAGGGCCCGGAACAGGGGCCCTTCACCCCTCCACTTT. Its protein product is CASSPSRARNRGPSPLHF. The genes are TRBV4-1 and TRBJ1-6; 7 bases map to TRBD1. The CDR3 runs to 18 residues. V lost 4 bases to trimming and J lost 9 bases; unmatched junction nucleotides: 18. CDR1 and CDR2 from the germline V gene are MGHRA and YSYEKL.

This rearrangement joins TRBV7-9 to TRBJ1-2; 10 bases are shared with TRBD1. Unmatched junction bases numbered 13, after V lost 6 bases and J lost 6 bases. CDR3 length: 16 amino acids. Germline CDR1 is SEHNR and CDR2 is FQNEAQ (reference sequence). CDR3 amino acids: CASRRDRGPVVDGYTF. CDR3 nucleotide sequence: TGTGCCAGCAGGCGGGACAGGGGACCGGTGGTGGATGGCTACACCTTC.

This clone has just a few counts. The chain is built from TRBV2 and TRBJ1-1; weak D call: TRBD1 (6 bases). The V end lost 6 bases, the J end lost 4 bases, and 18 bases lay between the germline ends. The CDR3 runs to 15 residues. Per germline, CDR1 SNHLY and CDR2 FYNNEI. Written as DNA, the CDR3 is TGTGCCAGCAGGAGACTACAGGGATTCAGCACTGAAGCTTTCTTT. Translation gives CASRRLQGFSTEAFF.